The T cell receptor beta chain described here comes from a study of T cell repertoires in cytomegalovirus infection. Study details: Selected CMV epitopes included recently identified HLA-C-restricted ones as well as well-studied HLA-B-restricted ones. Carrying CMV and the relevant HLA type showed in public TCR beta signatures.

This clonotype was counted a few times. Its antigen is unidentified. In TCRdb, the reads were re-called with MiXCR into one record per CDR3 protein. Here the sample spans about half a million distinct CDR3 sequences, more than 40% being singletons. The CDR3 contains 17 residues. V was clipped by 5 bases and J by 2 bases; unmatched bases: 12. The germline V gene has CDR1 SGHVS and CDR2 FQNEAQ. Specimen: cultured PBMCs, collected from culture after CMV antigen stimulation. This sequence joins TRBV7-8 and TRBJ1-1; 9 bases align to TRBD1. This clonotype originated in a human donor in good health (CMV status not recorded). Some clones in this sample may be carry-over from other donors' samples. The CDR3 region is CASSLRDRDWSNTEAFF. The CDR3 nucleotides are TGTGCCAGCAGCCTCAGGGACAGGGACTGGAGCAACACTGAAGCTTTCTTT.